This T cell receptor (beta chain) was obtained from a study of T cell responses to AZD1222 COVID-19 vaccine. Study conclusions and caveats: The span of vaccine-associated CD4 TCRs extended across spike, with dominance at 160-218 and 743-854. Baseline seropositivity characterized only a handful of AZD1222 recipients.

CDR1 is SGHVS, CDR2 FQNEAQ, per germline. Trimming cost V 3 bases and J 4 bases; bases outside gene matches: 6. The CDR3 contains 14 residues. Comments on this clone: The antigen is undetermined.

Clones were read by immunoSEQ multiplex PCR, and TCRdb kept only the in-frame ones, dropping some. The table records tens of thousands of clones, 80% of them present only once. The sequencing used peripheral blood, collected on day 0 of AZD1222 vaccination. J is TRBJ2-7 and V is TRBV7-8; 7 bases match TRBD1. This sequence originates from an adult in good health. CDR3 in DNA: TGTGCCAGCAGCTTCGTTCAGGACAGGTACGAGCAGTACTTC. Its protein is CASSFVQDRYEQYF.